Presented here are 22 T cell receptor beta chains from one specimen sequenced in a study of blood T cell repertoires in COVID-19. Here immunoSEQ multiplex PCR was the method, and the copy in TCRdb shows in-frame clones only, minus some. This repertoire shows approximately 140,000 clones, 65% to 85% found once; its top ten account for 5.8%. Source material: PBMCs or T cells enriched from blood (not recorded which). These receptors came from a woman between 50 and 59 years old who had been exposed to COVID-19.

This clone was observed once. The chain is built from TRBV5-4 and TRBJ2-3; D is perhaps TRBD2 (5 bases). CDR3 length equals 16 residues. CDR1 and CDR2 (germline): SGHNT, YYREEE (reference sequence). With 2 bases removed from V and 4 bases from J, the gap between germline ends came to 17 bases. The CDR3 sequence is CASSLRIARSADTQYF. CDR3 nucleotide sequence: TGTGCCAGCAGCTTAAGAATAGCGAGGAGCGCAGATACGCAGTATTTT.

The genes are TRBV11-3 and TRBJ1-1; D might be TRBD1 (5 bases). Trimming left V 5 bases short and J 3 bases short, with 10 bases between. The CDR3 covers 13 residues. Germline values: CDR1 SGHNT, CDR2 YENEEA. The CDR3 DNA follows: TGTGCCAGCAGCCCATGGGGGGACACTGAAGCTTTCTTT. Residues: CASSPWGDTEAFF.

The chain has TRBV7-9 and TRBJ1-2, with a tentative D call TRBD1 (6 bases). The CDR3 extends over 14 amino acids. V lost 4 bases and J 6 bases, leaving 15 bases between the germline ends. Germline V lookup: CDR1 SEHNR, CDR2 FQNEAQ (reference sequence). The CDR3: CASSYLAGADGYTF. The CDR3 DNA reads as TGTGCCAGCAGCTACCTCGCGGGGGCCGATGGCTACACCTTC. Drawing the rest from reference TRBV7-9 and TRBJ1-2, the complete variable domain is DTGVSQNPRHKITKRGQNVTFRCDPISEHNRLYWYRQTLGQGPEFLTYFQNEAQLEKSRLLSDRFSAERPKGSFSTLEIQRTEQGDSAMYLCASSYLAGADGYTFGSGTRLTVV.

This chain uses TRBV3-1 (or the pseudogene TRBV3-2) with TRBJ1-2, with 9 bases matching TRBD1. Germline trimming cut 4 bases from V and 13 bases from J; bases unmatched to any gene: 10. Per the germline V gene, CDR1 is LGHDT and CDR2 is YNNKEL (reference sequence). This CDR3 contains 13 residues. This CDR3 is CASSLKTGQGCTF. In DNA form, the CDR3 reads TGTGCCAGCAGCCTCAAGACGGGACAGGGTTGCACCTTC.

V usage is TRBV3-1 (or the pseudogene TRBV3-2) and J usage is TRBJ1-1, with TRBD1 as a possible D gene (5 bases). This CDR3 has 15 residues. CDR1 is LGHDT, CDR2 YNNKEL, per germline (reference sequence). V lost 3 bases and J 8 bases, leaving 19 bases between the germline ends. DNA for the CDR3: TGTGCCAGCAGCCATGTAGAGCTTGACAGAGAGGAAGCTTTCTTT. Its translation: CASSHVELDREEAFF.

The chain combines TRBV6-2 or TRBV6-3 with TRBJ2-1; 13 bases match TRBD2. Germline loops: CDR1 MNHEY, CDR2 SVGEGT. Germline trimming cut 6 bases from V and 7 bases from J; bases unmatched to any gene: 12. The CDR3 sequence is 17 residues long. This chain's CDR3 is CASSSGTSGITGNEQFF. CDR3 coding DNA: TGTGCCAGCAGCTCCGGGACTAGCGGGATTACGGGTAATGAGCAGTTCTTC.

This clone was observed a single time. The gene calls are TRBV2 and TRBJ2-7; 8 nucleotides align to TRBD1. The CDR3 length is 15 residues. J was trimmed by 5 bases and V by 4 bases; bases with no gene match: 10. The germline CDR1 and CDR2 sequences are SNHLY and FYNNEI. The CDR3 DNA reads as TGTGCCAGCAGTGGCAGCAGGGGGCGGACGAACGAGCAGTACTTC. Its translation: CASSGSRGRTNEQYF.

This chain connects TRBV19 to TRBJ1-1, with D perhaps TRBD1 (5 bases). This CDR3 spans 14 amino acids. Trimming took 8 bases from V and 1 from J, leaving 14 bases between them. Germline V CDR1 and CDR2: LNHDA, SQIVND (reference sequence). The DNA of the CDR3 is TGTGCCAGTTCAAGGGACTCCTGGAACACTGAAGCTTTCTTT. Translating it yields CASSRDSWNTEAFF.

The chain carries TRBV5-6 and TRBJ1-6, with D maybe TRBD1 (6 bases). The CDR3 sequence is 16 residues long. Looked up from germline, CDR1 is SGHDT and CDR2 is YYEEEE. V lost 4 bases, J lost 5 bases, and 16 bases lay in between. CDR3 DNA sequence: TGTGCCAGCAGCCTCATCGGGGGGGCCAATAATTCACCCCTCCACTTT. Protein product: CASSLIGGANNSPLHF.

V is TRBV5-1 and J is TRBJ1-4; TRBD1 is a possible D gene (5 bases). Germline CDR1 is SGHRS and CDR2 is YFSETQ. Trimming pared 7 bases from V and 0 bases from J, leaving 10 bases between. The CDR3 length is 14 residues. CDR3 region: CASRGGATNEKLFF. As DNA, the CDR3 is TGCGCCAGCCGGGGGGGAGCAACTAATGAAAAACTGTTTTTT. Filled out from reference TRBV5-1 and TRBJ1-4, the complete variable domain reads KAGVTQTPRYLIKTRGQQVTLSCSPISGHRSVSWYQQTPGQGLQFLFEYFSETQRNKGNFPGRFSGRQFSNSRSEMNVSTLELGDSALYLCASRGGATNEKLFFGSGTQLSVL.

The chain carries TRBV27 and TRBJ1-1; D not resolved. CDR3 length equals 14 residues. V gave up 5 bases and J gave up 1 base, with 11 bases separating them. Germline CDR1 MNHEY, CDR2 SMNVEV (reference sequence). CDR3: CASSPDGGNTEAFF. The CDR3 DNA sequence: TGTGCCAGCAGTCCAGACGGAGGGAACACTGAAGCTTTCTTT.

This sequence joins TRBV5-1 and TRBJ2-7; tentative D call: TRBD1 (6 bases). The CDR3 is made up of 12 amino acids. The V end lost 8 bases, the J end lost 1 base, and 10 bases lay between the germline ends. The germline gives CDR1 SGHRS, CDR2 YFSETQ. Written as DNA, the CDR3 is TGCGCCAGTAGGACAGAGTCCTACGAGCAGTACTTC. Protein sequence: CASRTESYEQYF. The full variable domain, with the rest looked up from reference TRBV5-1 and TRBJ2-7, is KAGVTQTPRYLIKTRGQQVTLSCSPISGHRSVSWYQQTPGQGLQFLFEYFSETQRNKGNFPGRFSGRQFSNSRSEMNVSTLELGDSALYLCASRTESYEQYFGPGTRLTVT.

The chain carries TRBV5-5 and TRBJ2-7, with D perhaps matching TRBD2 (5 bases). The CDR3 totals 14 residues. The germline CDR1 and CDR2 sequences are SGHKS and YYEKEE (reference sequence). Trimming left V 0 bases short and J 4 bases short, with 11 bases between. The CDR3 DNA follows: TGTGCCAGCAGCTTGGCGGACTCGGAGTACGAGCAGTACTTC. This encodes CASSLADSEYEQYF.

The CDR3 here is CASSSRGAGNSPLHF. The CDR3 nucleotides are TGTGCCAGCAGTAGCAGGGGCGCTGGAAATTCACCCCTCCACTTT. This chain connects TRBV6-2 or TRBV6-3 to TRBJ1-6; tentative D call: TRBD1 (6 bases). Germline loops: CDR1 MNHEY, CDR2 SVGEGT. This CDR3 is 15 amino acids long. Trimming took off 5 bases at V and 7 bases at J, with 15 bases between the two ends.

The chain has TRBV4-3 and TRBJ2-1; 10 nucleotides line up with TRBD2. The CDR3 contains 15 residues. The V segment lost 0 bases and the J segment 10 bases; nucleotides outside the gene matches: 6. Germline V gives CDR1 LGHNA, CDR2 YSLEER. The CDR3 spells CASSQDSGGASEQFF. CDR3 in DNA: TGCGCCAGCAGCCAAGACAGCGGGGGGGCCAGCGAGCAGTTCTTC.

This clone has only one observation. V usage is TRBV7-2 and J usage is TRBJ2-3, with D perhaps matching TRBD2 (7 bases). The CDR3 is made up of 18 amino acids. The V gene's germline CDR1 is SGHTA and CDR2 FQGNSA. The V end lost 0 bases, the J end lost 2 bases, and 18 bases lay between the germline ends. CDR3 loop: CASSLARGGGANTDTQYF. The CDR3 DNA follows: TGTGCCAGCAGCTTAGCGCGGGGCGGGGGCGCCAACACAGATACGCAGTATTTT.

The chain links TRBV6-5 to TRBJ1-6; 8 nucleotides agree with TRBD1. With V trimmed by 4 bases and J by 8 bases, 4 bases remained unmatched. CDR1 is MNHEY and CDR2 is SVGAGI in the germline V gene. The CDR3 is made up of 14 amino acids. For the CDR3, the DNA is TGTGCCAGCAGTTTTGACAGGGGAGATTCACCCCTCCACTTT. As protein: CASSFDRGDSPLHF.

The chain couples TRBV4-1 to TRBJ2-3, with TRBD2 matching 12 bases. This CDR3 comprises 18 residues. Germline lookup yields CDR1 MGHRA and CDR2 YSYEKL. The V and J ends lost 1 base and 4 bases, in that order; junction bases with no gene match: 9. The CDR3 reads CASSQGGTSGGPADTQYF. CDR3 in DNA: TGCGCCAGCAGCCAAGGAGGAACTAGCGGGGGGCCCGCAGATACGCAGTATTTT.

The V gene is TRBV7-6, the J gene TRBJ1-2, with D maybe TRBD1 (5 bases). Germline V gives CDR1 SGHVS, CDR2 FNYEAQ. The V end was cut by 5 bases, the J end by 7 bases, with 20 bases between. This CDR3 contains 15 residues. The CDR3 here is CASSTLTKGFGGYTF. In DNA, the CDR3 is TGTGCCAGCAGCACCTTAACTAAGGGGTTTGGTGGCTACACCTTC.

The chain carries TRBV14 and TRBJ1-4, with a weak D call TRBD1 (5 bases). V lost 0 bases to trimming and J lost 5 bases, with 10 bases between them. Germline V CDR1 and CDR2: SGHDN, FVKESK. The CDR3 loop spans 15 amino acids. The CDR3 bases are TGTGCCAGCAGCCAAGATAGGGGAATCAATGAAAAACTGTTTTTT. Protein: CASSQDRGINEKLFF.

The J gene is TRBJ2-7, the V gene TRBV6-5; D is possibly TRBD2 (5 bases). Germline CDR1 MNHEY, CDR2 SVGAGI. There are 14 residues in the CDR3. V shed 2 bases and J shed 3 bases, with 11 bases lying between them. The CDR3 loop is CASSYPTSLYEQYF. The CDR3 nucleotides read TGTGCCAGCAGTTACCCCACTAGTCTCTACGAGCAGTACTTC.

The chain has TRBV19 and TRBJ2-3, with D possibly matching TRBD1 (5 bases). Trimming took 7 bases from V and 5 from J, leaving 13 bases between them. The CDR3 consists of 13 residues. The germline V gene has CDR1 LNHDA and CDR2 SQIVND (reference sequence). The CDR3 nucleotides read TGTGCCAGTATGGGGATCGACAGAGATACGCAGTATTTT. It encodes CASMGIDRDTQYF.